One and the same sample provided the 24 T cell receptor beta chains below, sequenced in a study of T cell changes during pregnancy in multiple sclerosis. The table came from immunoSEQ multiplex PCR; TCRdb's copy has only in-frame clones and leaves some out. Seen here are some 68,000 clones, about 90% observed once, and the top ten hold around 1.5%. Sequenced material: peripheral blood, taken in the second trimester of pregnancy. These receptors originate from a female donor in good health, enrolled as a control in a pregnancy study.

J is TRBJ2-7 and V is TRBV11-2; D might be TRBD2 (6 bases). The CDR3 extends over 17 amino acids. From germline, CDR1 is SGHAT and CDR2 FQNNGV. Between the trimmed V and J ends, which lost 2 bases and 3 bases, there was a span of 20 bases. This CDR3 reads CASSLTDYSGQNYEQYF. DNA for the CDR3: TGTGCCAGCAGCTTAACCGACTACAGCGGGCAGAACTACGAGCAGTACTTC. Complete variable domain (other parts from reference TRBV11-2 and TRBJ2-7): EAGVAQSPRYKIIEKRQSVAFWCNPISGHATLYWYQQILGQGPKLLIQFQNNGVVDDSQLPKDRFSAERLKGVDSTLKIQPAKLEDSAVYLCASSLTDYSGQNYEQYFGPGTRLTVT.

The chain is built from TRBV5-1 and TRBJ2-3, with 8 bases identical to TRBD1. CDR3 length: 15 amino acids. The germline CDR1 and CDR2 sequences are SGHRS and YFSETQ. Trimming removed 2 bases from V and 2 bases from J; junction bases left unmatched: 4. CDR3 nucleotide sequence: TGCGCCAGCAGCTTATGGACAGGGAACACAGATACGCAGTATTTT. This encodes CASSLWTGNTDTQYF.

This sequence joins TRBV7-2 and TRBJ2-7; D call uncertain. The CDR3 length is 14 residues. The V end lost 0 bases, the J end lost 0 bases, and 6 bases lay between the germline ends. Germline V gene sequence: CDR1 SGHTA, CDR2 FQGNSA. This CDR3 reads CASSLAQDSYEQYF. The CDR3 coding sequence is TGTGCCAGCAGCTTAGCCCAGGACTCCTACGAGCAGTACTTC.

The chain employs TRBV6-1 and TRBJ1-1, with D maybe TRBD1 (6 bases). The V gene lost 2 bases and the J gene lost 1 base, with 20 bases spanning the gap. This CDR3 spans 18 amino acids. Germline lookup yields CDR1 MNHNS and CDR2 SASEGT. CDR3 coding DNA: TGTGCCAGCAGTGAAATTCTCTTTCAGGGGACTAGGAACACTGAAGCTTTCTTT. Protein sequence: CASSEILFQGTRNTEAFF.

This clone came up a few times. The chain joins TRBV4-3 to TRBJ2-3; D call uncertain. Germline values: CDR1 LGHNA, CDR2 YSLEER. Trimming pared 0 bases from V and 3 bases from J, leaving 7 bases between. The CDR3 totals 14 residues. In nucleotides, the CDR3 is TGCGCCAGCAGCCAAGATATCGGGACAGATACGCAGTATTTT. Translated: CASSQDIGTDTQYF.

The J gene is TRBJ1-5, the V gene TRBV7-2; D is uncertain. The length of the CDR3 is 14 residues. Looked up from germline, CDR1 is SGHTA and CDR2 is FQGNSA. V was cut by 6 bases and J by 1 base, with 10 bases left in between. The CDR3 sequence: CASSKEHSNQPQHF. CDR3 sequence (DNA): TGTGCCAGCAGTAAGGAGCACAGCAATCAGCCCCAGCATTTT.

The gene calls are TRBV28 and TRBJ1-4, with 10 nucleotides matching TRBD1. The CDR3 runs to 15 residues. The V gene's germline CDR1 is MDHEN and CDR2 SYDVKM. V was pared by 6 bases and J by 5 bases, with 6 bases of the junction left unmatched. The CDR3 protein is CASRPGQGLNEKLFF. The CDR3, as DNA: TGTGCCAGCAGGCCGGGACAGGGGTTAAATGAAAAACTGTTTTTT.

J is TRBJ1-1 and V is TRBV28; 9 bases are shared with TRBD1. CDR3 length equals 14 residues. Trimming at V came to 5 bases and at J to 5 bases, leaving 6 bases not matched to a gene. Germline CDR1 MDHEN, CDR2 SYDVKM. The CDR3 DNA reads TGTGCCAGCAGTCTGCCGGGACAGGGAACTGAAGCTTTCTTT. It specifies CASSLPGQGTEAFF.

This chain connects TRBV6-5 to TRBJ2-1, with D perhaps TRBD1 (5 bases). Germline values: CDR1 MNHEY, CDR2 SVGAGI. V lost 0 bases and J lost 7, with 16 bases in between. This CDR3 spans 16 amino acids. CDR3 in DNA: TGTGCCAGCAGTTACTCGACAGCGCTAGTTTTGAATGAGCAGTTCTTC. It encodes CASSYSTALVLNEQFF.

The count of this clone is one. The chain joins TRBV7-2 to TRBJ2-1; TRBD1 agrees at 11 bases. The CDR3 is made up of 16 amino acids. CDR1 is SGHTA and CDR2 is FQGNSA in the germline V gene. The junction had 8 bases not matched to a gene; V was cut back by 5 bases and J by 5 bases. The CDR3 is CASSRRAGQGDNEQFF. The CDR3 bases are TGTGCCAGCAGCAGGCGGGCGGGACAGGGGGACAATGAGCAGTTCTTC.

This chain uses TRBV5-1 with TRBJ2-3, with 7 nucleotides matching TRBD1. There are 15 residues in the CDR3. Germline V gene lookup returns CDR1 SGHRS and CDR2 YFSETQ. V lost 2 bases, J lost 3 bases, and 6 bases stayed unmatched. The chain's CDR3 is CASSLRGQYTDTQYF. The DNA for the CDR3 is TGCGCCAGCAGCTTACGGGGACAGTATACAGATACGCAGTATTTT.

J is TRBJ2-3 and V is TRBV2, with D maybe TRBD2 (5 bases). This CDR3 has 14 residues. The V end lost 5 bases, the J end lost 5 bases, and 14 bases lay between the germline ends. Germline V gene data show CDR1 as SNHLY and CDR2 as FYNNEI. The DNA for the CDR3 is TGTGCCAGCAGTATGCGACTAAGCGGAGATACGCAGTATTTT. Translated, it gives CASSMRLSGDTQYF.

The chain joins TRBV27 to TRBJ2-5; 8 bases align to TRBD1. CDR3 length: 15 amino acids. Germline CDR1 reads MNHEY; CDR2 reads SMNVEV (reference sequence). With V trimmed by 2 bases and J by 5 bases, 7 bases remained unmatched. The CDR3 sequence: CASSLISGGLETQYF. CDR3 sequence (DNA): TGTGCCAGCAGTTTAATATCAGGGGGCTTGGAGACCCAGTACTTC.

The chain joins TRBV7-2 to TRBJ2-5; the match to TRBD1 covers 9 bases. The CDR3 has 14 amino acids. Germline CDR1 reads SGHTA; CDR2 reads FQGNSA. With V trimmed by 5 bases and J by 3 bases, 4 bases remained unmatched. CDR3 sequence: CASSRRTGEETQYF. The CDR3 DNA reads as TGTGCCAGCAGCCGCCGGACAGGGGAAGAGACCCAGTACTTC.

CDR3 bases: TGTGCCAGCAGCTTAGCATCGCCGGGGACAGGAGAGACCCAGTACTTC. It specifies CASSLASPGTGETQYF. The J gene is TRBJ2-5, the V gene TRBV7-6; 8 positions match TRBD1. The CDR3 contains 16 residues. V lost 0 bases to trimming and J lost 4 bases; unmatched junction nucleotides: 7. Germline CDR1 and CDR2: SGHVS and FNYEAQ. The full variable domain, rest sourced from reference TRBV7-6 and TRBJ2-5, is GAGVSQSPRYKVTKRGQDVALRCDPISGHVSLYWYRQALGQGPEFLTYFNYEAQQDKSGLPNDRFSAERPEGSISTLTIQRTEQRDSAMYRCASSLASPGTGETQYFGPGTRLLVL.

DNA for the CDR3: TGTGCCAGCAGCTTAGCCGCGGAGGGAAACACCATATATTTT. Translating it yields CASSLAAEGNTIYF. This chain joins TRBV7-2 and TRBJ1-3; D gene ambiguous. CDR1 SGHTA and CDR2 FQGNSA come from the germline V gene. Between the trimmed V and J ends, which lost 0 bases and 4 bases, there was a span of 7 bases. The CDR3 runs to 14 residues.

The chain joins TRBV27 to TRBJ1-3; a possible D gene is TRBD1 (5 bases). CDR1 and CDR2 (germline): MNHEY, SMNVEV (reference sequence). CDR3 length equals 12 residues. Trimming pared 9 bases from V and 2 bases from J, leaving 8 bases between. In DNA, the CDR3 is TGTGCCAGAACCAGGGCTGGAAACACCATATATTTT. The encoded protein is CARTRAGNTIYF.

V gene TRBV7-3 combines with J gene TRBJ1-1; TRBD1 matches 10 bases. With V trimmed by 5 bases and J by 3 bases, 6 bases remained unmatched. The CDR3 is 15 residues long. Germline loops: CDR1 SGHTA, CDR2 FQGTGA. As DNA, the CDR3 is TGTGCCAGCAGCGCTACCGGGACAGGGGACACTGAAGCTTTCTTT. This encodes CASSATGTGDTEAFF. Looking up the rest from reference TRBV7-3 and TRBJ1-1 gives the full variable domain: GAGVSQTPSNKVTEKGKYVELRCDPISGHTALYWYRQSLGQGPEFLIYFQGTGAADDSGLPNDRFFAVRPEGSVSTLKIQRTERGDSAVYLCASSATGTGDTEAFFGQGTRLTVV.

The chain is built from TRBV2 and TRBJ2-7; 8 bases are a match to TRBD1. The length of the CDR3 is 15 residues. V lost 2 bases, J lost 1 base, and 4 bases stayed unmatched. Germline values: CDR1 SNHLY, CDR2 FYNNEI. The CDR3 here is CASSEQGTGSYEQYF. The CDR3 DNA reads as TGTGCCAGCAGTGAACAAGGGACAGGATCCTACGAGCAGTACTTC. Looking up the rest from reference TRBV2 and TRBJ2-7 gives the full variable domain: EPEVTQTPSHQVTQMGQEVILRCVPISNHLYFYWYRQILGQKVEFLVSFYNNEISEKSEIFDDQFSVERPDGSNFTLKIRSTKLEDSAMYFCASSEQGTGSYEQYFGPGTRLTVT.

This chain uses TRBV28 with TRBJ2-1; D not resolved. V gave up 2 bases and J gave up 6 bases, with 11 bases separating them. This CDR3 is 14 amino acids long. Germline CDR1 MDHEN, CDR2 SYDVKM. The CDR3 here is CASSLISPGNEQFF. In DNA, the CDR3 is TGTGCCAGCAGTTTAATCTCGCCCGGCAATGAGCAGTTCTTC.

V and J are TRBV30 and TRBJ2-7; possibly TRBD1 for D (6 bases). The CDR3 covers 12 residues. The V end lost 3 bases, the J end lost 1 base, and 7 bases lay between the germline ends. The germline V gene encodes CDR1 GTSNPN and CDR2 SVGIG (reference sequence). CDR3 DNA: TGTGCCTGGAGGGACAGATCCTACGAGCAGTACTTC. This gives the protein CAWRDRSYEQYF.

This rearrangement joins TRBV19 to TRBJ2-7; 12 nucleotides line up with TRBD1. This CDR3 spans 15 amino acids. The V gene end was trimmed by 1 base and the J gene end by 6 bases; junction bases not matched to a gene: 4. Germline CDR1 and CDR2: LNHDA and SQIVND (reference sequence). CDR3 coding DNA: TGTGCCAGTAGTATAGTCGGGACAGGGGGCGTCGAGCAGTACTTC. Translating it yields CASSIVGTGGVEQYF.

The chain couples TRBV25-1 to TRBJ2-1; 7 nucleotides match TRBD1. Germline V CDR1 and CDR2: MGHDK, SYGVNS. This CDR3 has 16 amino acids. V lost 2 bases to trimming and J lost 8 bases; unmatched junction nucleotides: 12. The CDR3 DNA reads TGTGCCAGCAGTGAAGCGTTAACAGGGGATCAATATGAGCAGTTCTTC. It codes for CASSEALTGDQYEQFF. Supplemented by reference TRBV25-1 and TRBJ2-1, the full variable domain reads EADIYQTPRYLVIGTGKKITLECSQTMGHDKMYWYQQDPGMELHLIHYSYGVNSTEKGDLSSESTVSRIRTEHFPLTLESARPSHTSQYLCASSEALTGDQYEQFFGPGTRLTVL.

The chain combines TRBV4-1 with TRBJ2-1; 15 nucleotides align to TRBD2. Trimming took 3 bases from V and 7 from J; bases not matched to a gene: 10. There are 18 residues in the CDR3. CDR1 and CDR2 (germline): MGHRA, YSYEKL. In nucleotides, the CDR3 is TGCGCCAGCAGCCACGTTCCCGGGACTAGCGGGAGGTCAAATGAGCAGTTCTTC. Protein product: CASSHVPGTSGRSNEQFF.